One and the same sample provided the 7 T cell receptor beta chains below, sequenced in a study of blood T cell repertoires in COVID-19. TCRdb's copy holds only in-frame clones and misses some; the assay was immunoSEQ multiplex PCR. The sample lists some 110,000 clones, around 86% occurring once. Sample: peripheral blood. The receptors come from a man aged 40-49 years with acute or convalescent COVID-19.

The chain links TRBV3-1 (or the pseudogene TRBV3-2) to TRBJ1-2; the D is unclear. Trimming cost V 5 bases and J 8 bases, with 15 bases left between them. The CDR3 loop spans 13 amino acids. Germline CDR1 and CDR2: LGHDT and YNNKEL (reference sequence). The CDR3 bases are TGTGCCAGCAGCTGGACTCCTAAGTCCGGCTACACCTTC. The encoded protein is CASSWTPKSGYTF.

The rearrangement links TRBV19 to TRBJ1-2; D call uncertain. Germline lookup yields CDR1 LNHDA and CDR2 SQIVND (reference sequence). The V end was cut by 3 bases, the J end by 4 bases, with 12 bases between. The CDR3 runs 14 residues. The CDR3 bases are TGTGCCAGTAGTATTCTGGGAGAACTCTATGGCTACACCTTC. Amino acid sequence: CASSILGELYGYTF.

This chain links TRBV6-5 with TRBJ2-7; 10 bases map to TRBD1. This CDR3 is 14 amino acids long. Germline CDR1 is MNHEY and CDR2 is SVGAGI. V dropped 6 bases and J dropped 6; count of bases not matched to a gene: 8. CDR3 residues: CASRSGTGALEQYF. The CDR3 nucleotides are TGTGCCAGCAGATCCGGGACAGGGGCCCTCGAGCAGTACTTC.

The chain links TRBV13 to TRBJ1-2; 9 bases agree with TRBD1. The J segment lost 7 bases and the V segment lost 5 bases, leaving 17 bases of the junction unmatched. Germline V CDR1 and CDR2: PRHDT, FYEKMQ (reference sequence). This CDR3 is built from 17 residues. The CDR3 DNA is TGTGCCAGCAGCGACAACAGGGGGCGCGGTAAGATTGGTGGCTACACCTTC. Its protein is CASSDNRGRGKIGGYTF.

The genes are TRBV27 and TRBJ2-2; weak D call: TRBD2 (6 bases). Trimming shortened V by 3 bases and J by 6 bases, and 14 bases separated the two germline ends. CDR3 size: 15 residues. From germline, CDR1 is MNHEY and CDR2 SMNVEV (reference sequence). The CDR3 spells CASSLKEGWAGELFF. For the CDR3, the DNA is TGTGCCAGCAGTTTGAAGGAGGGATGGGCCGGGGAGCTGTTTTTT.

V and J are TRBV5-1 and TRBJ2-7; 7 nucleotides agree with TRBD2. CDR1 is SGHRS and CDR2 is YFSETQ in the germline V gene. The V gene end was trimmed by 4 bases and the J gene end by 4 bases; junction bases not matched to a gene: 11. The CDR3 runs 15 residues. CDR3 sequence reads: CASSHGEAGVYEQYF. As DNA, the CDR3 is TGCGCCAGCAGCCATGGGGAGGCGGGAGTTTACGAGCAGTACTTC. The full variable domain, completed using reference TRBV5-1 and TRBJ2-7, is KAGVTQTPRYLIKTRGQQVTLSCSPISGHRSVSWYQQTPGQGLQFLFEYFSETQRNKGNFPGRFSGRQFSNSRSEMNVSTLELGDSALYLCASSHGEAGVYEQYFGPGTRLTVT.

This clone was recorded once. CDR3 bases: TGTGCCAGTAGTATAGGACGTATCCTAGGAAGGGAGACCCAGTACTTC. It codes for CASSIGRILGRETQYF. V is TRBV19 and J is TRBJ2-5; no firm D call. CDR3 length: 16 amino acids. V lost 1 base and J lost 5, with 17 bases in between. From germline, CDR1 is LNHDA and CDR2 SQIVND (reference sequence).